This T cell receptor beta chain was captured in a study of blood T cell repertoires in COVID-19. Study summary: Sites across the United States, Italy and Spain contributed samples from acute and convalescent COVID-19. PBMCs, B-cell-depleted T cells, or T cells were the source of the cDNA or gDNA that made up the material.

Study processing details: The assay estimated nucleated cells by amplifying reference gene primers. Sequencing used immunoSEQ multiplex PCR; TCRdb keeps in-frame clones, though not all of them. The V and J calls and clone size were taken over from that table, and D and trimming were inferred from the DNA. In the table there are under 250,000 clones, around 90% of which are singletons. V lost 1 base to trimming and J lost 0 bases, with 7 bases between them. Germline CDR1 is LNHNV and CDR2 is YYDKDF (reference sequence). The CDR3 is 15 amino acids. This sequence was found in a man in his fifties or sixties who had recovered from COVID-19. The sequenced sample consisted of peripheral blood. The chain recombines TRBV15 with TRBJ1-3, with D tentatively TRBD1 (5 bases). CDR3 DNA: TGTGCCACCAGCAGAGGACAGAGCTCTGGAAACACCATATATTTT. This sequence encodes CATSRGQSSGNTIYF.